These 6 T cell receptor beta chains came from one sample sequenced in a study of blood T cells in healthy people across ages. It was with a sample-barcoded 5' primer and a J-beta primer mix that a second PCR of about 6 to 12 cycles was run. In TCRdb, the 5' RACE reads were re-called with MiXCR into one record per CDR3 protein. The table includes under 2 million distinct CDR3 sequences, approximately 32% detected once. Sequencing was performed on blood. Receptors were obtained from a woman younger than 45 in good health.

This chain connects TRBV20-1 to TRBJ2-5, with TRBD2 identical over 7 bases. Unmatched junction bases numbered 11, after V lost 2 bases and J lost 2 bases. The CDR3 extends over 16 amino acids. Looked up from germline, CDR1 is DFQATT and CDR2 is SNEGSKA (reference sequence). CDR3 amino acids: CSARLAELLLQETQYF. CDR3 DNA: TGCAGTGCTAGACTAGCGGAGCTCTTGTTACAAGAGACCCAGTACTTC.

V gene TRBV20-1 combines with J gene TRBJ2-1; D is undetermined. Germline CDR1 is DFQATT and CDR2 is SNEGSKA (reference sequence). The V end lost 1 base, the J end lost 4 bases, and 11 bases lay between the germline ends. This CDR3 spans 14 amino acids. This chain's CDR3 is CSARVSGLYNEQFF. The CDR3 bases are TGCAGTGCTAGAGTTTCGGGTCTGTACAATGAGCAGTTCTTC.

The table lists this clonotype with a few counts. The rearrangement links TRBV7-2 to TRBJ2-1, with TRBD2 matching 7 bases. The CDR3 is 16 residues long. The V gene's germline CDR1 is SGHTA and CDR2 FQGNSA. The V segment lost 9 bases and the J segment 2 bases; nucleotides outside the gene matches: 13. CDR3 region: CASGRHTGTTYNEQFF. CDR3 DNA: TGTGCCAGTGGCCGCCACACCGGGACTACCTACAATGAGCAGTTCTTC.

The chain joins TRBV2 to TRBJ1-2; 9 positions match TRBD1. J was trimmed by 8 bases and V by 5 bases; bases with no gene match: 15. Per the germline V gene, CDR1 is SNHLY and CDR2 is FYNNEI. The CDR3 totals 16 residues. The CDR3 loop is CASSRMIQGAPRGYTF. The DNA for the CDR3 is TGTGCCAGCAGTCGAATGATACAGGGGGCGCCTAGGGGCTACACCTTC.

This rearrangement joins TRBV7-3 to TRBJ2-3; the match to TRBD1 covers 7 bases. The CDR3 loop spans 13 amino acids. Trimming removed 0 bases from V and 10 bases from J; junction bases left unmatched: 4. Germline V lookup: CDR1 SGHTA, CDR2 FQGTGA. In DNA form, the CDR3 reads TGTGCCAGCAGCTTAACCCGACAGGGCCCGCAGTATTTT. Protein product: CASSLTRQGPQYF.

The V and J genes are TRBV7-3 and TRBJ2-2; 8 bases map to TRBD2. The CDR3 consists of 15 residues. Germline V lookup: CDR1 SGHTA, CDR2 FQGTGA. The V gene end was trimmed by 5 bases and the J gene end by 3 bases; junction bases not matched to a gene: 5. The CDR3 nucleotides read TGTGCCAGCAGCCCGACGGGACTAGACACCGGGGAGCTGTTTTTT. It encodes CASSPTGLDTGELFF.